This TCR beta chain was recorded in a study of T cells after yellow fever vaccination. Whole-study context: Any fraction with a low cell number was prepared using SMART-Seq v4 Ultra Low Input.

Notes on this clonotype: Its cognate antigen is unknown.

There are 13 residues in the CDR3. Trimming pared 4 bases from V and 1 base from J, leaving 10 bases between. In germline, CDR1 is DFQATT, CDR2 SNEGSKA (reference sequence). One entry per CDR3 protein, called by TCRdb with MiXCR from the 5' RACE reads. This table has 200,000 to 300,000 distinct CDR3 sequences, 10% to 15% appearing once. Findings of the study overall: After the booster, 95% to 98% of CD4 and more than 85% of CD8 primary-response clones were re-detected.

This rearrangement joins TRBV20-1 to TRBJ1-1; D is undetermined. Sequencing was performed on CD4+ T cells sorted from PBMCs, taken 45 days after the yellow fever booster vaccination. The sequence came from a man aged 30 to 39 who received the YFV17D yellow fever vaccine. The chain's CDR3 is CSATGLKNTEAFF. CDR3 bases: TGCAGTGCTACCGGTCTGAAGAACACTGAAGCTTTCTTT.